This T cell receptor (beta chain) was identified in a study of early T cells in non-severe SARS-CoV-2 infection. The wider study: Sequencing used unsorted whole-blood bulk RNA, so chains lack pairing.

This clonotype was seen many times. Unique molecular identifiers were affixed to single, distinct cDNA molecules. TCRdb reanalysed the 5' RACE reads using MiXCR and keeps one entry per CDR3 protein. The sample includes more than 85,000 distinct CDR3 sequences, roughly 15% of them seen just once. CDR3 length: 14 amino acids. V shed 5 bases and J 4 bases; nucleotides not matched to a gene: 7. The germline V gene has CDR1 SGHVS and CDR2 FQNEAQ. This chain uses TRBV7-8 with TRBJ2-7; 8 bases line up with TRBD1. The receptor's source is an adult who was a healthcare worker with PCR-confirmed SARS-CoV-2 infection or an uninfected control (not recorded which). The sample in question was whole blood, obtained at baseline. The CDR3 DNA reads TGTGCCAGCAGCCCATGGACAGGGTCGTACGAGCAGTACTTC. Translation: CASSPWTGSYEQYF.